This TCR beta chain emerged from a study of cytomegalovirus exposure and HLA in healthy donors. The primer mix had 60 Vbeta and 13 Jbeta primers. Repertoires were generated with immunoSEQ multiplex PCR, while TCRdb's copy carries only in-frame clones and drops some. The sample lists 80,000 or so clones, about 60% occurring once. The sample was PBMCs. The origin of this receptor is a man aged 25 to 40 in good health and CMV-seropositive.

In nucleotides, the CDR3 is TGCAGCGTAGGAGACGGGGTGTTGGGCAATCAGCCCCAGCATTTT. Amino acids: CSVGDGVLGNQPQHF. The rearrangement links TRBV29-1 to TRBJ1-5; D gene unclear. Trimming removed 6 bases at V and 2 bases at J, with 17 bases between. Germline CDR1 SQVTM, CDR2 ANQGSEA. The CDR3 extends over 15 amino acids.